The clone carrying this TCR beta chain was seen a single time. This specimen comes from a study of blood T cell repertoires in COVID-19. Sequencing used immunoSEQ multiplex PCR; TCRdb keeps in-frame clones, though not all of them. The sample records about 59,000 clones, just over 85% being singletons. Germline lookup yields CDR1 SGHRS and CDR2 YFSETQ. This CDR3 comprises 16 residues. V lost 4 bases and J lost 0; bases outside the gene matches: 5. The TCR sequence derives from a woman of 80 years or more with active COVID-19. V is TRBV5-1 and J is TRBJ2-2; 8 nucleotides align to TRBD2. The sample taken for sequencing was peripheral blood. CDR3 DNA: TGCGCCAGCAGCGTTAGCGGGGACGCGAACACCGGGGAGCTGTTTTTT. Its protein product is CASSVSGDANTGELFF.